This T cell receptor beta chain came from a study of PD-1 blockade in classical Hodgkin lymphoma. Looking at the study overall: Patients received nivolumab 3 mg/kg intravenously every 2 weeks. Broader study findings: While CD8+ TCR diversity did not rise significantly by C4D1, CD4+ TCR diversity did.

Germline V lookup: CDR1 LNHNV, CDR2 YYDKDF (reference sequence). Trimming shortened V by 0 bases and J by 3 bases, and 9 bases separated the two germline ends. This CDR3 comprises 15 residues. This clone is a singleton in its sample. Its antigen is not identified. All trial patients relapsed after autologous stem cell transplantation. Repertoires were generated with immunoSEQ multiplex PCR, while TCRdb's copy carries only in-frame clones and drops some. This sample has some 46,000 clones, with 80% found just once. This clonotype was sampled from a human donor with classical Hodgkin lymphoma. The chain combines TRBV15 with TRBJ1-3, with no clear D. Sample: peripheral blood mononuclear cells (PBMCs), taken before the second cycle of nivolumab. CDR3 nucleotide sequence: TGTGCCACCAGCAGAGATGCCAGTTTTGGAAACACCATATATTTT. This translates into CATSRDASFGNTIYF.